Listed below are T cell receptor beta chains from one sample, sequenced in a study of blood T cells in healthy people across ages. Via MiXCR, TCRdb re-called the 5' RACE reads, giving one row per CDR3 protein. The table includes 1,800,000 or so distinct CDR3 sequences, about 39% detected once. Sequencing used blood. Receptors were obtained from a human donor in good health. CDR3s include the opening cysteine and the closing phenylalanine or tryptophan. A D gene is named only where the DNA matches it firmly. A clone size is listed for some rows: how often the clone was seen (once, few, many), or a class if it is expanded.

clone_size	j_call	d_call	v_call	cdr3_nt	cdr3_aa
-	TRBJ1-3	TRBD1	TRBV7-2	TGTGCCAGCAGCTCCGGACAGGGAGGGTCTGGAAACACCATATATTTT	CASSSGQGGSGNTIYF
few	TRBJ1-6	-	TRBV7-6	TGTGCCAGCAGCTTAGCGTCAGATTCACCCCTCCACTTT	CASSLASDSPLHF
-	TRBJ2-1	-	TRBV7-3	TGTGCCAGCAGCTTAACAGGGTATTTGAGGGGATCCTACAATGAGCAGTTCTTC	CASSLTGYLRGSYNEQFF
-	TRBJ2-7	-	TRBV11-2	TGTGCCAGCAGCTTAATGCGGGGAAGCGAGCAGTACTTC	CASSLMRGSEQYF
-	TRBJ1-1	-	TRBV7-9	TGTGCCAGCAGCCTAAGGGACCCGAGGAGTACTGAAGCTTTCTTT	CASSLRDPRSTEAFF
-	TRBJ1-2	TRBD1	TRBV10-3	TGTGCCATCACCGAATCGGGACAGAACTATGGCTACACCTTC	CAITESGQNYGYTF
few	TRBJ1-2	-	TRBV18	TGTGCCAGCTCACGCACACAGGTCTCGGGCGACTATGGCTACACCTTC	CASSRTQVSGDYGYTF
many	TRBJ2-5	-	TRBV5-1	TGCGCCAGCAGCTTGGGCCACGGGGAGACCCAGTACTTC	CASSLGHGETQYF
-	TRBJ2-3	-	TRBV7-2	TGTGCCAGCAGCTTAGCGCGGACCCACGATACGCAGTATTTT	CASSLARTHDTQYF
-	TRBJ2-1	-	TRBV12-3/TRBV12-4	TGTGCCAGCAGCTACCCCCCTGACGCCGAGTACAATGAGCAGTTCTTC	CASSYPPDAEYNEQFF
-	TRBJ2-5	-	TRBV27	TGTGCCAGCAGAAAAACCGGGGGGCCAATGGAGACCCAGTACTTC	CASRKTGGPMETQYF
-	TRBJ2-7	-	TRBV29-1	TGCAGCGCTTTCCTGACAGAGACCTACGAGCAGTACTTC	CSAFLTETYEQYF
few	TRBJ1-2	-	TRBV12-3/TRBV12-4	TGTGCCAGCAGTTTAAGGGGCGCCCCTAACTATGGCTACACCTTC	CASSLRGAPNYGYTF
few	TRBJ2-5	TRBD2	TRBV4-1	TGCGCCAGCAGCCAAGTTATAGGTAGCGGGGCACAAGAGACCCAGTACTTC	CASSQVIGSGAQETQYF
-	TRBJ2-7	-	TRBV5-1	TGCGCCAGCAGCAAGAGACAGAGTGGCTCCTACGAGCAGTATTTC	CASSKRQSGSYEQYF
-	TRBJ2-7	-	TRBV5-1	TGCGCCAGCAGCTTGGGCCCTACAAGCCAATCCTACGAGCAGTACTTC	CASSLGPTSQSYEQYF
-	TRBJ2-5	TRBD1	TRBV15	TGTGCCACCAGCAGGGACAGGCTCCGGACCCAGTACTTC	CATSRDRLRTQYF
few	TRBJ1-2	-	TRBV4-3	TGCGCCAGCAGCCAAGAAATGGGATTCAGCTATGGCTACACCTTC	CASSQEMGFSYGYTF
-	TRBJ2-1	TRBD2	TRBV29-1	TGCAGCGTTGAGGGACTAGCGGGGGGACACTTTGGGGGTGAGCAGTTCTTC	CSVEGLAGGHFGGEQFF
-	TRBJ1-2	TRBD1	TRBV5-1	TGCGCCAGCAGCTTGGAAGGACAGGGGATCCTTTATGGCTACACCTTC	CASSLEGQGILYGYTF
few	TRBJ2-3	-	TRBV2	TGTGCCAGCATATTGGAGAGCACAGATACGCAGTATTTT	CASILESTDTQYF
-	TRBJ2-7	-	TRBV3-1	TGTGCCAGCAGCCAAGGTATGGGGACGGGGCGCTACGAGCAGTACTTC	CASSQGMGTGRYEQYF
-	TRBJ1-2	-	TRBV6-2/TRBV6-3	TGTGCCAGCTCCCAAACTTCCTACTATGGCTACACCTTC	CASSQTSYYGYTF
-	TRBJ2-3	TRBD1	TRBV6-2/TRBV6-3	TGTGCCATCTCGGCAGGCGGGACAGGGACCCGGACAGATACGCAGTATTTT	CAISAGGTGTRTDTQYF